These 16 T cell receptor beta chains share one sample of origin, sequenced in a study of blood T cell repertoires in COVID-19. Measured with immunoSEQ multiplex PCR; TCRdb has only the in-frame clones, and not every one. The table records about 180,000 clones, 80% to 90% of them present only once. The sequenced sample was peripheral blood. All receptors derive from a man aged 60-69 years with acute or convalescent COVID-19.

With regard to this clone: Other DNA sequences in the same sample also yield this CDR3. V gene TRBV2 combines with J gene TRBJ2-7; 9 bases fit TRBD2. The J segment lost 0 bases and the V segment lost 7 bases, leaving 1 base of the junction unmatched. The germline V gene encodes CDR1 SNHLY and CDR2 FYNNEI. This CDR3 is built from 13 residues. CDR3 amino acids: CASISGSSYEQYF. In nucleotides, the CDR3 is TGTGCCAGCATTAGCGGGAGCTCCTACGAGCAGTACTTC.

The chain has TRBV25-1 and TRBJ2-7, with 7 bases identical to TRBD1. This CDR3 is 14 amino acids long. Germline lookup yields CDR1 MGHDK and CDR2 SYGVNS. V trimming: 8 bases; J trimming: 3 bases; junction bases outside the gene matches: 10. CDR3 amino acids: CASGLGQWFYEQYF. The CDR3 coding sequence is TGTGCCAGCGGCTTGGGACAGTGGTTCTACGAGCAGTACTTC.

This clone was counted between two and nine times. V and J are TRBV28 and TRBJ1-2; D is possibly TRBD1 (6 bases). Germline lookup yields CDR1 MDHEN and CDR2 SYDVKM. Trimming removed 2 bases at V and 8 bases at J, with 9 bases between. CDR3 length equals 12 residues. The CDR3 DNA is TGTGCCAGCAGTTTACAACAGGGCGGCTACACCTTC. Protein product: CASSLQQGGYTF.

This clone has only a few counts. V gene TRBV2 combines with J gene TRBJ2-7; 10 positions agree with TRBD2. The ends lost 7 bases at V and 7 bases at J; junction bases unmatched: 13. This CDR3 spans 15 amino acids. CDR1 and CDR2 from the germline V gene are SNHLY and FYNNEI. CDR3: CASKIAGGPRGEQYF. The DNA for the CDR3 is TGTGCCAGCAAAATAGCGGGAGGCCCCCGCGGGGAGCAGTACTTC.

The chain links TRBV3-1 (or the pseudogene TRBV3-2) to TRBJ2-7; D remains unclear. The CDR3 runs 14 residues. Germline assignment: CDR1 LGHDT and CDR2 YNNKEL (reference sequence). The V and J ends lost 1 base and 1 base respectively, with 8 bases between them. The CDR3 reads CASSQAATSYEQYF. CDR3 nucleotide sequence: TGTGCCAGCAGCCAAGCTGCGACTTCCTACGAGCAGTACTTC.

This sequence joins TRBV6-5 and TRBJ1-2, with 9 nucleotides matching TRBD1. The CDR3 contains 15 residues. From germline, CDR1 is MNHEY and CDR2 SVGAGI. With V trimmed by 2 bases and J by 6 bases, 7 bases remained unmatched. The chain's CDR3 is CASSYPNRGQDGYTF. CDR3 DNA sequence: TGTGCCAGCAGTTACCCAAACAGGGGGCAGGATGGCTACACCTTC.

V usage is TRBV6-2 or TRBV6-3 and J usage is TRBJ2-7, with TRBD2 matching over 10 bases. This CDR3 contains 17 residues. Germline V CDR1 and CDR2: MNHEY, SVGEGT. The J segment lost 6 bases and the V segment lost 5 bases, leaving 16 bases of the junction unmatched. The CDR3 here is CASSNEAGGPLLVEQYF. As DNA, the CDR3 is TGTGCCAGCAGTAACGAAGCGGGAGGGCCTCTTCTTGTCGAGCAGTACTTC.

In nucleotides, the CDR3 is TGTGCCAGTAGTATCGGGACAGGGGGGGGAAATGAGCAGTTCTTC. The encoded protein is CASSIGTGGGNEQFF. This rearrangement joins TRBV19 to TRBJ2-1; 11 bases line up with TRBD1. This CDR3 is 15 amino acids long. CDR1 is LNHDA and CDR2 is SQIVND in the germline V gene (reference sequence). The J segment lost 7 bases and the V segment lost 3 bases, leaving 5 bases of the junction unmatched. Combining the CDR3 with reference TRBV19 and TRBJ2-1 gives the whole variable domain DGGITQSPKYLFRKEGQNVTLSCEQNLNHDAMYWYRQDPGQGLRLIYYSQIVNDFQKGDIAEGYSVSREKKESFPLTVTSAQKNPTAFYLCASSIGTGGGNEQFFGPGTRLTVL.

V is TRBV4-2 and J is TRBJ1-6; D gene unclear. Trimming removed 1 base at V and 9 bases at J, with 13 bases between. The germline CDR1 and CDR2 sequences are LGHNA and YNFKEQ. CDR3 length: 15 residues. CDR3: CASSQVYQATSPLHF. The CDR3 DNA reads as TGTGCCAGCAGCCAAGTGTACCAGGCAACTTCACCCCTCCACTTT.

CDR3 residues: CASSSAAGGTEAFF. For the CDR3, the DNA is TGTGCCAGCAGCTCTGCCGCAGGGGGGACTGAAGCTTTCTTT. V gene TRBV5-6 combines with J gene TRBJ1-1; 7 bases line up with TRBD1. This CDR3 is built from 14 residues. Germline-derived CDR1 and CDR2 are SGHDT and YYEEEE. V dropped 3 bases and J dropped 5; count of bases not matched to a gene: 7.

The gene calls are TRBV7-2 and TRBJ2-7, with 8 bases lining up with TRBD1. CDR3 size: 13 residues. With V trimmed by 5 bases and J by 5 bases, 5 bases remained unmatched. Germline CDR1 and CDR2: SGHTA and FQGNSA. The CDR3 loop is CASSPGTGDEQYF. The CDR3 nucleotides are TGTGCCAGCAGCCCCGGGACAGGCGACGAGCAGTACTTC.

This clone occurred once. V and J are TRBV15 and TRBJ1-1; 12 bases fit TRBD1. V was clipped by 0 bases and J by 1 base; unmatched bases: 6. CDR1 is LNHNV, CDR2 YYDKDF, per germline (reference sequence). The CDR3 is made up of 18 amino acids. The CDR3 sequence: CATSRDKGQGATNTEAFF. CDR3 bases: TGTGCCACCAGCAGAGATAAGGGACAGGGGGCTACGAACACTGAAGCTTTCTTT.

The genes are TRBV18 and TRBJ1-1; D is ambiguous. There are 14 residues in the CDR3. CDR1 and CDR2 from the germline V gene are KGHSH and LQKENI. Deletions cut 3 bases from V and 1 base from J, with 9 bases between. The chain's CDR3 is CASSPTRWNTEAFF. CDR3 coding DNA: TGTGCCAGCTCACCGACACGTTGGAACACTGAAGCTTTCTTT.

The chain links TRBV6-6 to TRBJ2-7; 7 positions agree with TRBD1. The V gene's germline CDR1 is MNHNY and CDR2 SVGAGI (reference sequence). V lost 1 base and J lost 0; bases outside the gene matches: 6. The CDR3 runs 16 residues. The CDR3 nucleotides are TGTGCCAGCAGTTACTTCCCGACAGGGATCTCCTACGAGCAGTACTTC. This encodes CASSYFPTGISYEQYF.

In nucleotides, the CDR3 is TGTGCCAGCAGGGAGCGGGCGGGTACCGGGGAGCTGTTTTTT. This translates into CASRERAGTGELFF. The genes are TRBV2 and TRBJ2-2, with D possibly being TRBD2 (6 bases). CDR1 and CDR2 (germline): SNHLY, FYNNEI. The CDR3 loop spans 14 amino acids. The V end was cut by 6 bases, the J end by 5 bases, with 13 bases between.

The chain is built from TRBV4-2 and TRBJ2-2, with 7 bases fitting TRBD1. The germline CDR1 and CDR2 sequences are LGHNA and YNFKEQ. The CDR3 has 22 amino acids. The V and J ends lost 3 bases and 1 base, in that order; junction bases with no gene match: 23. CDR3 bases: TGTGCCAGCAGCCACAGAGCTTCCCCTGGCAGGGGGAATCTCCGGAACACCGGGGAGCTGTTTTTT. It specifies CASSHRASPGRGNLRNTGELFF.